This TCR beta chain was sequenced in a study of long-term antiretroviral therapy in people with HIV. The length of the CDR3 is 12 residues. Germline CDR1 is MNHEY and CDR2 is SVGAGI. The ends were cut back, 7 bases at V and 5 bases at J, with 11 bases in the middle. There were no participants with HIV treated outside the United States. The authors ran the immunoSEQ assay, v3.0, at survey level. Sequencing was performed with immunoSEQ multiplex PCR; in TCRdb, only in-frame clones are kept and a portion is missing. The sample carries roughly 42,000 clones, 86% recorded once. This chain uses TRBV6-5 with TRBJ1-1; D gene unclear. The specimen was unsorted PBMCs, collected 0.1 years before starting antiretroviral therapy. The sequence was obtained from a woman aged 45 to 65 with HIV. The CDR3, as DNA: TGTGCCAGCAAAAACGCGGGTACTGAAGCTTTCTTT. It codes for CASKNAGTEAFF.